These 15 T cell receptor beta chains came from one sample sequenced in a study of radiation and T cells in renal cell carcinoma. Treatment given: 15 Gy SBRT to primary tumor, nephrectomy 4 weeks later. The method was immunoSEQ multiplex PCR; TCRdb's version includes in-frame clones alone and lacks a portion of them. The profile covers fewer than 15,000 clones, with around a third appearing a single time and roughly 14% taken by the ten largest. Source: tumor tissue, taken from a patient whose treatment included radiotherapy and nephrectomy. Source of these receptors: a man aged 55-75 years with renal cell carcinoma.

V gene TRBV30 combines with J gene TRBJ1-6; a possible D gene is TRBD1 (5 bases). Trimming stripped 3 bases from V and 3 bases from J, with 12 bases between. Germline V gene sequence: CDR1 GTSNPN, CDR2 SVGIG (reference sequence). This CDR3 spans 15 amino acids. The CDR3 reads CAWSVGGIYNSPLHF. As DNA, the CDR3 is TGTGCCTGGAGCGTCGGGGGGATCTATAATTCACCCCTCCACTTT. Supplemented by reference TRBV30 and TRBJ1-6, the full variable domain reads SQTIHQWPATLVQPVGSPLSLECTVEGTSNPNLYWYRQAAGRGLQLLFYSVGIGQISSEVPQNLSASRPQDRQFILSSKKLLLSDSGFYLCAWSVGGIYNSPLHFGNGTRLTVT.

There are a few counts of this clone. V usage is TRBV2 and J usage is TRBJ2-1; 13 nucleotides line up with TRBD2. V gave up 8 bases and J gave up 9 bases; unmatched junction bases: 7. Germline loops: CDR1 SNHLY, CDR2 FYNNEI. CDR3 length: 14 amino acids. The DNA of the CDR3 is TGTGCCAGCGAGGGACTAGCGGGATTCAGTGAGCAGTTCTTC. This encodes CASEGLAGFSEQFF.

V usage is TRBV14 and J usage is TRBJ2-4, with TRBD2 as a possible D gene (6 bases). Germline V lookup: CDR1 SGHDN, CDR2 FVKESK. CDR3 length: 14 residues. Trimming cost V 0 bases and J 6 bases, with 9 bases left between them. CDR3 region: CASSQDLALNIQYF. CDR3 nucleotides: TGTGCCAGCAGCCAAGATCTAGCGCTAAACATTCAGTACTTC.

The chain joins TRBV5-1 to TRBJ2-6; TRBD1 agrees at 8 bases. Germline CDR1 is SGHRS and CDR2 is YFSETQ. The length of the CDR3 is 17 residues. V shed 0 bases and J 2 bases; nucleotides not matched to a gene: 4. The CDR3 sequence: CASSLATGDAGANVLTF. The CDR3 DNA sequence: TGCGCCAGCAGCTTGGCGACAGGGGATGCTGGGGCCAACGTCCTGACTTTC. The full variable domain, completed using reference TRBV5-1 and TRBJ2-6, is KAGVTQTPRYLIKTRGQQVTLSCSPISGHRSVSWYQQTPGQGLQFLFEYFSETQRNKGNFPGRFSGRQFSNSRSEMNVSTLELGDSALYLCASSLATGDAGANVLTFGAGSRLTVL.

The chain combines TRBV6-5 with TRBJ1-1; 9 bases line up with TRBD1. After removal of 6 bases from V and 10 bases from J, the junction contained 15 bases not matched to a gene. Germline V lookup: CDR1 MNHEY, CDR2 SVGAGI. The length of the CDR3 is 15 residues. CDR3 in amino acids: CASSRQGQGGVGAFF. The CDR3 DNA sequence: TGTGCCAGCAGCCGCCAGGGACAGGGTGGAGTTGGAGCTTTCTTT.

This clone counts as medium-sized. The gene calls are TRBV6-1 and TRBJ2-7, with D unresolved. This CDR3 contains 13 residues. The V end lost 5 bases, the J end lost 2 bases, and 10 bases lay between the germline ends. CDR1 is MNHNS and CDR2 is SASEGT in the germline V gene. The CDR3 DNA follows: TGTGCCAGCAGTCTAAGGGTCACCTACGAGCAGTACTTC. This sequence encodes CASSLRVTYEQYF.

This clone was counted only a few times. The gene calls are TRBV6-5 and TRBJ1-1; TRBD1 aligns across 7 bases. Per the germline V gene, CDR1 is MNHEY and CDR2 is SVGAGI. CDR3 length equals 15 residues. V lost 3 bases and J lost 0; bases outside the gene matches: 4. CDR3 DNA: TGTGCCAGCAGTTATACAGGGGCCTTGAACACTGAAGCTTTCTTT. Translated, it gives CASSYTGALNTEAFF.

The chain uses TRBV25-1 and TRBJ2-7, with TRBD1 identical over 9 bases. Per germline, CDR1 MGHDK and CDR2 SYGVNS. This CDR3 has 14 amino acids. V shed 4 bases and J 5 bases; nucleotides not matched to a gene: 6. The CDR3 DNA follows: TGTGCCAGCAGTGGGTGGACAGGGGAGGACGAGCAGTACTTC. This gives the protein CASSGWTGEDEQYF.

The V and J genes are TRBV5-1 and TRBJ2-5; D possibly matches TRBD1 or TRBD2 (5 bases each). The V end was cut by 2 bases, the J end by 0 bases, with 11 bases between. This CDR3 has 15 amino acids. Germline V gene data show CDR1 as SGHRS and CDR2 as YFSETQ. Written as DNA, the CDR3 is TGCGCCAGCAGCTTTGAGGGGCCGTACCAAGAGACCCAGTACTTC. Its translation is CASSFEGPYQETQYF.

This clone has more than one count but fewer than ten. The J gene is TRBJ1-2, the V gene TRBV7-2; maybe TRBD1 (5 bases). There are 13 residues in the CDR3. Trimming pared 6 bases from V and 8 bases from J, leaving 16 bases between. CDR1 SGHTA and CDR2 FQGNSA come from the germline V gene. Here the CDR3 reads CASSSYPWTGYTF. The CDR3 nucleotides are TGTGCCAGCAGTTCCTACCCATGGACAGGCTACACCTTC.

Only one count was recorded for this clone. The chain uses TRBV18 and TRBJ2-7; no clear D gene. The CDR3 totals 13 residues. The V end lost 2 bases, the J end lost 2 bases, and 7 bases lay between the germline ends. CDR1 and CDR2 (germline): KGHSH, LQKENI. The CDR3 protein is CASSPGNTYEQYF. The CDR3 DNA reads TGTGCCAGCTCACCAGGGAACACCTACGAGCAGTACTTC.

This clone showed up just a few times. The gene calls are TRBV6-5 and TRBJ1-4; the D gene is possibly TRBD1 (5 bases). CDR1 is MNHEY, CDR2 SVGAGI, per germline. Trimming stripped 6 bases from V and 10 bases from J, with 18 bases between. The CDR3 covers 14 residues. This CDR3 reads CASRQDREVGKLFF. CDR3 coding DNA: TGTGCCAGCAGACAGGACCGTGAAGTCGGAAAACTGTTTTTT.

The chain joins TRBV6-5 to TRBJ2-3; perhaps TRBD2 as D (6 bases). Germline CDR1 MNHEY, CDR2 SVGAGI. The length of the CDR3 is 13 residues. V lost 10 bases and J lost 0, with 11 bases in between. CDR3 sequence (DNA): TGTGCCACCATAGCGGCTAGCACAGATACGCAGTATTTT. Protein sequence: CATIAASTDTQYF.

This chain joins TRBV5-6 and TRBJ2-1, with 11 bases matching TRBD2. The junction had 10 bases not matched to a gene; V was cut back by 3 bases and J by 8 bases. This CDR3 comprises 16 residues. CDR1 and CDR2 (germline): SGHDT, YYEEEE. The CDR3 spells CASSYSGRAQLHEQFF. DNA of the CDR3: TGTGCCAGCAGCTATAGCGGGAGGGCCCAATTACATGAGCAGTTCTTC. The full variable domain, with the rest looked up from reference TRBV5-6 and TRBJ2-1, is DAGVTQSPTHLIKTRGQQVTLRCSPKSGHDTVSWYQQALGQGPQFIFQYYEEEERQRGNFPDRFSGHQFPNYSSELNVNALLLGDSALYLCASSYSGRAQLHEQFFGPGTRLTVL.

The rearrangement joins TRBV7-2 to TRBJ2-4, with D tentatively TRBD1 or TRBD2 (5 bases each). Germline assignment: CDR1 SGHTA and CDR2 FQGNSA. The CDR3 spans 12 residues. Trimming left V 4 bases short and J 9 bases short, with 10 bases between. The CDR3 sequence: CASSSFGAIQYF. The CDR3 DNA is TGTGCCAGCAGCTCCTTCGGGGCCATTCAGTACTTC.